What follows are 26 T cell receptor beta chains derived from one specimen sequenced in a study of T cells in Graves' hyperthyroidism and ophthalmopathy. Amplification of TCR beta CDR3 regions was performed using RNA transcripts as template. First-round RT-PCR of the TCR CDR3 relied on the HTBI primer set. From the multiplex PCR reads, TCRdb called clonotypes with MiXCR, one entry per CDR3 protein. The sample yields about 380,000 distinct CDR3 sequences, roughly 18% seen once. Sequencing used blood. The receptors stem from a man between 18 and 35 years old with Graves' ophthalmopathy.

Only a few counts were recorded for this clonotype. J is TRBJ2-1 and V is TRBV3-1, with 9 bases fitting TRBD1. The CDR3 has 17 amino acids. After removal of 3 bases from V and 5 bases from J, the junction contained 11 bases not matched to a gene. CDR1 is LGHDT and CDR2 is YNNKEL in the germline V gene (reference sequence). CDR3 sequence reads: CASSQMGTGREHNEQFF. Written as DNA, the CDR3 is TGTGCCAGCAGCCAGATGGGGACAGGGCGGGAGCACAATGAGCAGTTCTTC.

The V call is TRBV3-1, the J call TRBJ1-2, with D tentatively TRBD1 (6 bases). The CDR3 loop spans 15 amino acids. Trimming shortened V by 1 base and J by 2 bases, and 11 bases separated the two germline ends. The V gene's germline CDR1 is LGHDT and CDR2 YNNKEL (reference sequence). The CDR3 sequence is CASSQAGVSNYGYTF. In DNA, the CDR3 is TGTGCCAGCAGCCAAGCAGGGGTCTCCAACTATGGCTACACCTTC.

This clonotype appeared a few times. This sequence joins TRBV24-1 and TRBJ1-2, with TRBD1 matching over 7 bases. The CDR3 is made up of 13 amino acids. V dropped 4 bases and J dropped 8; count of bases not matched to a gene: 6. Looked up from germline, CDR1 is KGHDR and CDR2 is SFDVKD. Written as DNA, the CDR3 is TGTGCCACCAGTGACCTGACAGGGTCCGGCTACACCTTC. The encoded protein is CATSDLTGSGYTF.

Comment on this clonotype: Since the CDR3 does not end with the conserved phenylalanine or tryptophan, this likely comes from a read error. V usage is TRBV7-9 and J usage is TRBJ2-7; TRBD2 aligns across 9 bases. The germline V gene has CDR1 SEHNR and CDR2 FQNEAQ (reference sequence). This CDR3 has 16 residues. With V trimmed by 3 bases and J by 3 bases, 9 bases remained unmatched. The CDR3 region has the DNA TGTGCCAGCAGCTTGGGGACTAGCCTGCTTAGCTACGAGCAGTACCTC. This translates into CASSLGTSLLSYEQYL.

This clonotype was seen many times. The chain has TRBV11-2 and TRBJ1-1; D call uncertain. Trimming took 1 base from V and 3 from J, leaving 12 bases between them. This CDR3 has 15 residues. Germline CDR1 SGHAT, CDR2 FQNNGV. CDR3 sequence (DNA): TGTGCCAGCAGCTTAGTAAGTAGTTCTGACACTGAAGCTTTCTTT. This encodes CASSLVSSSDTEAFF. The whole variable domain, filled in from reference TRBV11-2 and TRBJ1-1, reads EAGVAQSPRYKIIEKRQSVAFWCNPISGHATLYWYQQILGQGPKLLIQFQNNGVVDDSQLPKDRFSAERLKGVDSTLKIQPAKLEDSAVYLCASSLVSSSDTEAFFGQGTRLTVV.

Ten or more counts support this clonotype. This chain uses TRBV2 with TRBJ1-5; 7 bases match TRBD1. The CDR3 runs to 15 residues. The germline V gene encodes CDR1 SNHLY and CDR2 FYNNEI. V was clipped by 6 bases and J by 1 base; unmatched bases: 6. The CDR3 spells CASSSEGASNQPQHF. In DNA, the CDR3 is TGTGCCAGCAGCTCCGAGGGGGCCAGCAATCAGCCCCAGCATTTT.

This clonotype has a count of ten or more. The rearrangement uses TRBV20-1 and TRBJ1-2; perhaps TRBD1 as D (6 bases). The CDR3 sequence is 13 residues long. V lost 1 base and J 8 bases, leaving 14 bases between the germline ends. The germline V gene has CDR1 DFQATT and CDR2 SNEGSKA (reference sequence). CDR3 region: CSARVGGQKGYTF. The CDR3 region has the DNA TGCAGTGCTAGAGTTGGGGGGCAGAAAGGCTACACCTTC.

This chain connects TRBV5-5 to TRBJ1-5; 8 nucleotides match TRBD1. V lost 6 bases and J lost 3; bases outside the gene matches: 8. CDR1 and CDR2 from the germline V gene are SGHKS and YYEKEE (reference sequence). The CDR3 is made up of 15 amino acids. Written as DNA, the CDR3 is TGTGCCAGCAACCCGGGGACAGGAGACAATCAGCCCCAGCATTTT. Translated: CASNPGTGDNQPQHF.

The chain recombines TRBV6-5 with TRBJ1-4; 7 bases map to TRBD1. After removal of 4 bases from V and 7 bases from J, the junction contained 6 bases not matched to a gene. From germline, CDR1 is MNHEY and CDR2 SVGAGI. The CDR3 has 14 amino acids. The CDR3 is CASSLTGFGEKLFF. In DNA, the CDR3 is TGTGCCAGCAGTTTGACAGGGTTCGGTGAAAAACTGTTTTTT.

The chain carries TRBV6-1 and TRBJ1-5, with D unresolved. V was pared by 3 bases and J by 1 base, with 13 bases between. CDR1 is MNHNS, CDR2 SASEGT, per germline. The length of the CDR3 is 16 residues. CDR3 protein: CASSEIRGMSNQPQHF. DNA of the CDR3: TGTGCCAGCAGTGAGATCAGAGGGATGAGCAATCAGCCCCAGCATTTT.

There are many counts of this clonotype. The chain combines TRBV5-1 with TRBJ2-1; TRBD1 might be the D (5 bases). The CDR3 has 13 residues. Trimming pared 1 base from V and 8 bases from J, leaving 10 bases between. The germline gives CDR1 SGHRS, CDR2 YFSETQ. The CDR3 nucleotides are TGCGCCAGCAGCTTGTTCCCCAGGGATGAGCAGTTCTTC. Translating gives CASSLFPRDEQFF.

This clonotype turned up a few times. The gene calls are TRBV29-1 and TRBJ2-7; the D is unclear. Trimming removed 4 bases at V and 0 bases at J, with 4 bases between. The germline CDR1 and CDR2 sequences are SQVTM and ANQGSEA. The CDR3 totals 11 residues. CDR3 in DNA: TGCAGCGTTGTTGACTCCTACGAGCAGTACTTC. This translates into CSVVDSYEQYF.

This clonotype showed up many times. J is TRBJ1-2 and V is TRBV12-3 or TRBV12-4; D call uncertain. CDR3 size: 14 residues. Trimming pared 4 bases from V and 7 bases from J, leaving 16 bases between. The CDR3 DNA follows: TGTGCCAGCAGTTCATTCCAGACACCCTTTGGCTACACCTTC. It translates to CASSSFQTPFGYTF.

The chain uses TRBV4-1 and TRBJ1-2; D is unclear. The germline V gene has CDR1 MGHRA and CDR2 YSYEKL. With 1 base removed from V and 2 bases from J, the gap between germline ends came to 14 bases. The CDR3 loop spans 16 amino acids. The CDR3 region is CASSQGIRRLNYGYTF. DNA of the CDR3: TGCGCCAGCAGCCAAGGAATTCGCAGGCTCAACTATGGCTACACCTTC.

This chain links TRBV24-1 with TRBJ2-1; the match to TRBD1 covers 8 bases. Trimming cost V 4 bases and J 5 bases; bases outside gene matches: 9. CDR1 is KGHDR and CDR2 is SFDVKD in the germline V gene. The CDR3 extends over 16 amino acids. CDR3 DNA sequence: TGTGCCACCAGTGACCCGGACAGGGTGGTCAACAATGAGCAGTTCTTC. Its translation: CATSDPDRVVNNEQFF.

This chain uses TRBV5-1 with TRBJ1-4, with a possible D match to TRBD1 (5 bases). The V gene's germline CDR1 is SGHRS and CDR2 YFSETQ. V lost 3 bases and J lost 3, with 12 bases in between. This CDR3 spans 15 amino acids. CDR3 sequence (DNA): TGCGCCAGCAGCTGGGCCCAGGGTTCTAATGAAAAACTGTTTTTT. As protein: CASSWAQGSNEKLFF.

This clonotype has just a few counts. The chain has TRBV6-1 and TRBJ1-1, with D uncertain. Germline values: CDR1 MNHNS, CDR2 SASEGT. The CDR3 is 12 residues long. Trimming left V 11 bases short and J 5 bases short, with 15 bases between. Written as DNA, the CDR3 is TGTGCCGCCGAGAGGAGGAAGACTGAAGCTTTCTTT. The encoded protein is CAAERRKTEAFF.

This clonotype came up many times. V is TRBV15 and J is TRBJ1-5; maybe TRBD1 (5 bases). V was pared by 5 bases and J by 5 bases, with 22 bases between. The CDR3 has 17 residues. The V gene's germline CDR1 is LNHNV and CDR2 YYDKDF (reference sequence). CDR3 bases: TGTGCCACCAGCTCCCGAGGGACGCAGAAGGAGGATCAGCCCCAGCATTTT. Protein: CATSSRGTQKEDQPQHF.

The chain has TRBV9 and TRBJ2-2; D is uncertain. The V end was cut by 3 bases, the J end by 7 bases, with 7 bases between. The CDR3 loop spans 12 amino acids. CDR1 and CDR2 (germline): SGDLS, YYNGEE. The CDR3 coding sequence is TGTGCCAGCAGCGGGGCGGTCGGGGAGCTGTTTTTT. It codes for CASSGAVGELFF. The variable domain in full, completed from reference TRBV9 and TRBJ2-2, reads DSGVTQTPKHLITATGQRVTLRCSPRSGDLSVYWYQQSLDQGLQFLIQYYNGEERAKGNILERFSAQQFPDLHSELNLSSLELGDSALYFCASSGAVGELFFGEGSRLTVL.

This clonotype was seen ten or more times. The genes are TRBV11-2 and TRBJ2-7; 7 bases fit TRBD2. The CDR3 is 15 residues long. The germline V gene has CDR1 SGHAT and CDR2 FQNNGV. With V trimmed by 1 base and J by 3 bases, 6 bases remained unmatched. The CDR3 reads CASSLAQRGHYEQYF. Written as DNA, the CDR3 is TGTGCCAGCAGCTTAGCTCAGCGGGGCCACTACGAGCAGTACTTC.

There are many counts of this clonotype. The chain carries TRBV6-1 and TRBJ1-1; D may be TRBD1 (5 bases). Trimming shortened V by 7 bases and J by 3 bases, and 9 bases separated the two germline ends. The CDR3 consists of 12 residues. Germline loops: CDR1 MNHNS, CDR2 SASEGT. The CDR3 here is CASTPQDTEAFF. The CDR3 DNA sequence: TGTGCCAGCACCCCACAGGACACTGAAGCTTTCTTT.

The V call is TRBV7-9, the J call TRBJ1-2, with 7 bases that match TRBD1. CDR1 and CDR2 (germline): SEHNR, FQNEAQ (reference sequence). V was pared by 4 bases and J by 6 bases, with 2 bases of the junction left unmatched. The CDR3 spans 12 residues. The CDR3 nucleotides read TGTGCCAGCAGCTCCGACAGGGATGGCTACACCTTC. Translated, it gives CASSSDRDGYTF.

This clonotype turned up a few times. DNA for the CDR3: TGTGCCAGCAGCTGGAGGGCACAACCTGGCTACACCTTC. Translation: CASSWRAQPGYTF. The chain carries TRBV5-6 and TRBJ1-2; D gene unclear. Germline values: CDR1 SGHDT, CDR2 YYEEEE. This CDR3 is 13 amino acids long. Trimming took 3 bases from V and 7 from J, leaving 13 bases between them.

Ten or more counts support this clonotype. The rearrangement joins TRBV5-6 to TRBJ2-7; 10 positions agree with TRBD1. This CDR3 contains 15 residues. The V gene's germline CDR1 is SGHDT and CDR2 YYEEEE. V trimming: 4 bases; J trimming: 2 bases; junction bases outside the gene matches: 6. DNA for the CDR3: TGTGCCAGCAGCCCCGGGACAGGGGCCACCTACGAGCAGTACTTC. Protein sequence: CASSPGTGATYEQYF.

This clonotype was picked up a small number of times. The V gene is TRBV5-1, the J gene TRBJ1-4; no firm D call. This CDR3 contains 16 residues. Germline V lookup: CDR1 SGHRS, CDR2 YFSETQ. Trimming took 0 bases from V and 0 from J, leaving 9 bases between them. The CDR3 spells CASSLGAQATNEKLFF. Here the CDR3 DNA reads TGCGCCAGCAGCTTGGGAGCGCAGGCAACTAATGAAAAACTGTTTTTT.

This clonotype was seen at least ten times. The chain couples TRBV20-1 to TRBJ1-6, with D unresolved. Trimming removed 0 bases from V and 5 bases from J, with 14 bases in between. The germline V gene has CDR1 DFQATT and CDR2 SNEGSKA (reference sequence). This CDR3 comprises 16 residues. The CDR3 here is CSARDRVGADNSPLHF. CDR3 DNA: TGCAGTGCTAGAGATAGAGTAGGAGCTGATAATTCACCCCTCCACTTT.